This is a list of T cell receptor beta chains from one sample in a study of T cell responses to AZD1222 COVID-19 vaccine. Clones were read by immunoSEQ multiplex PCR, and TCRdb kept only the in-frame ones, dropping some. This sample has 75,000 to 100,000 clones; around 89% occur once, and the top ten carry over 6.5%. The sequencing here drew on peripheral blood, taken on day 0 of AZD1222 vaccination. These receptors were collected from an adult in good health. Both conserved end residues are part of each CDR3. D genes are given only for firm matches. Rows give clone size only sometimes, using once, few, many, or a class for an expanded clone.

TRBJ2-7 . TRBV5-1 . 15 CASSLELRISYEQYF TGCGCCAGCAGCTTGGAGCTCAGAATCTCCTACGAGCAGTACTTC
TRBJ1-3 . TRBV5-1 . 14 CASSPSLAGNTIYF TGCGCCAGCAGCCCCTCCCTAGCCGGAAACACCATATATTTT
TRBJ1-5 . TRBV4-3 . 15 CASSQDGLASQPQHF TGCGCCAGCAGCCAAGATGGCCTCGCAAGTCAGCCCCAGCATTTT
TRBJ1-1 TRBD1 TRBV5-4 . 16 CASSFDTGEYRPEAFF TGTGCCAGCAGTTTCGACACAGGGGAATACAGACCTGAAGCTTTCTTT
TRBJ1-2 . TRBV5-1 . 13 CASSVASGNGYTF TGCGCCAGCAGCGTGGCATCGGGCAATGGCTACACCTTC
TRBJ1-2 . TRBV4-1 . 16 CASSQERQGNFYGYTF TGCGCCAGCAGCCAAGAGAGGCAGGGGAATTTCTATGGCTACACCTTC
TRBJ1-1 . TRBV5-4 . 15 CASSLGVVTNTEAFF TGTGCCAGCAGCTTGGGGGTTGTGACGAACACTGAAGCTTTCTTT
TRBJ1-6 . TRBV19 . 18 CASSRGLSPSSYNSPLHF TGTGCCAGTAGTAGGGGACTCTCCCCGAGCTCCTATAATTCACCCCTCCACTTT
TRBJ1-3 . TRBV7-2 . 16 CASSLGQVGSGNTIYF TGTGCCAGCAGCTTAGGACAGGTGGGCTCTGGAAACACCATATATTTT
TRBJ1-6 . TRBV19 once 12 CASKDYNSPLHF TGTGCCAGTAAGGACTATAATTCACCCCTCCACTTT
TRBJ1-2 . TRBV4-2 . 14 CASSQESGPYGYTF TGTGCCAGCAGCCAAGAATCAGGCCCCTATGGCTACACCTTC
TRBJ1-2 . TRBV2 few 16 CASSEGPATANYGYTF TGTGCCAGCAGTGAAGGACCAGCGACGGCTAACTATGGCTACACCTTC
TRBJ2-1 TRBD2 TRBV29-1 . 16 CSVDSSGRGSYNEQFF TGCAGCGTTGATTCTAGCGGGAGGGGATCCTACAATGAGCAGTTCTTC